This T cell receptor (beta chain) originates from a study of cytomegalovirus exposure and HLA in healthy donors. Study results and caveats: The TCR clusters that emerged in the first cohort tended, a later analysis found, to co-occur in the 120 or so validation repertoires.

Remarks on this clone: Its antigen is still unknown.

TCRdb's table, derived via immunoSEQ multiplex PCR, lists solely in-frame clones and lacks some. This repertoire shows tens of thousands of clones, 90% to 95% found once; its top ten account for nearly 0.7%. The CDR3 is 15 amino acids. Germline V gives CDR1 LGHNA, CDR2 YSLEER. V lost 1 base and J 1 base, leaving 11 bases between the germline ends. What was sequenced was PBMCs. The gene calls are TRBV4-3 and TRBJ2-7; D not certain. This clonotype was sampled from a woman aged 18-29 years in good health and CMV-seronegative. Written as DNA, the CDR3 is TGCGCCAGCAGCCAAGTAGTTTCACCTTCCTACGAGCAGTACTTC. Translating it yields CASSQVVSPSYEQYF.